The rows below give T cell receptor beta chains drawn from one sample of a study of T cell responses to AZD1222 COVID-19 vaccine. Clones were sequenced by immunoSEQ multiplex PCR, and TCRdb holds only the in-frame ones, with some missing. This sample has 45,000 to 55,000 clones, with roughly 84% found just once. This sample comprised peripheral blood, obtained on day 0 of MenACWY control vaccination. The receptor set was obtained from an adult in good health. The CDR3 runs from the conserved cysteine through the conserved F or W. Each record gives: D gene, V gene, clone size, J gene, CDR3 protein, CDR3 DNA. A D gene is named only where the DNA matches it firmly. Rows may omit the clone size; those that give it use once, few, many or a size class.

D: .; V: TRBV25-1; size: few; J: TRBJ1-1; CDR3: CASSEVGPGTEAFF; DNA: TGTGCCAGCAGTGAGGTAGGGCCGGGCACTGAAGCTTTCTTT
D: .; V: TRBV5-8; size: .; J: TRBJ1-2; CDR3: CASSPGRGGRNYGYTF; DNA: TGTGCCAGCAGCCCAGGTCGGGGAGGCAGGAACTATGGCTACACCTTC
D: .; V: TRBV13; size: .; J: TRBJ2-7; CDR3: CASSPVGGNEQYF; DNA: TGTGCCAGCAGCCCAGTTGGAGGGAACGAGCAGTACTTC
D: .; V: TRBV21-1; size: .; J: TRBJ2-1; CDR3: CASSKVMVEQFF; DNA: TGTGCCAGCAGCAAAGTTATGGTTGAGCAGTTCTTC
D: .; V: TRBV19; size: .; J: TRBJ2-7; CDR3: CASSYGHRDSSLRQYF; DNA: TGTGCCAGTAGTTATGGGCACCGGGACTCATCATTGCGGCAGTACTTC
D: TRBD2; V: TRBV7-2; size: .; J: TRBJ2-1; CDR3: CASSPGRGSIEQFF; DNA: TGTGCCAGCAGCCCTGGGCGGGGGTCGATTGAGCAGTTCTTC
D: .; V: TRBV27; size: .; J: TRBJ2-7; CDR3: CASSPTPRAGEQYF; DNA: TGTGCCAGCAGTCCGACGCCTAGAGCCGGCGAGCAGTACTTC
D: .; V: TRBV6-5; size: .; J: TRBJ1-2; CDR3: CASSQAFNYGYTF; DNA: TGTGCCAGTTCACAGGCTTTTAACTATGGCTACACCTTC
D: TRBD2; V: TRBV20-1; size: .; J: TRBJ2-1; CDR3: CSARSGGEQFF; DNA: TGCAGTGCTAGATCGGGGGGTGAGCAGTTCTTC
D: .; V: TRBV19; size: few; J: TRBJ1-6; CDR3: CASSIGQNSPLHF; DNA: TGTGCCAGTAGTATAGGCCAGAATTCACCCCTCCACTTT
D: TRBD2; V: TRBV10-1; size: .; J: TRBJ2-1; CDR3: CASSRTSGTARHEQFF; DNA: TGCGCCAGCAGCCGGACTAGCGGGACGGCGCGACATGAGCAGTTCTTC
D: .; V: TRBV28; size: .; J: TRBJ1-5; CDR3: CASSSGVQPQHF; DNA: TGTGCCAGCAGTTCAGGGGTACAGCCCCAGCATTTT
D: .; V: TRBV28; size: .; J: TRBJ1-2; CDR3: CASSLRFGGEYGYTF; DNA: TGTGCCAGCAGTTTGAGGTTCGGGGGGGAGTATGGCTACACCTTC
D: TRBD1; V: TRBV5-1; size: .; J: TRBJ1-1; CDR3: CASSSTLTGGWGEAFF; DNA: TGCGCCAGCAGCTCGACCTTGACAGGGGGTTGGGGTGAAGCTTTCTTT
D: TRBD1; V: TRBV18; size: .; J: TRBJ1-1; CDR3: CASSPLQGDTEAFF; DNA: TGTGCCAGCTCACCGTTACAGGGGGACACTGAAGCTTTCTTT
D: TRBD1; V: TRBV3-1/TRBV3-2; size: .; J: TRBJ1-1; CDR3: CASSQLTDNVKRGRLRGAFF; DNA: TGTGCCAGCAGCCAACTAACCGATAATGTAAAAAGGGGGCGCCTACGGGGAGCTTTCTTT
D: .; V: TRBV19; size: .; J: TRBJ1-1; CDR3: CASSMGQNTEAFF; DNA: TGTGCCAGTAGTATGGGGCAGAACACTGAAGCTTTCTTT